This is a list of T cell receptor beta chains from one sample in a study of blood T cell repertoires in COVID-19. Some clones are missing from TCRdb's copy, which holds only in-frame ones; the method was immunoSEQ multiplex PCR. Among 65,000 to 70,000 clones, nearly 80% were seen once, and the ten largest hold roughly 6%. Material for sequencing was peripheral blood. The receptors were gathered from a woman aged 55-75 years with acute or convalescent COVID-19. Each CDR3 is given with its conserved first and last residue. The order of the fields is V gene, D gene, clone size, J gene, CDR3 DNA, CDR3 protein. A D gene is named only where the DNA matches it firmly. Clone size is shown for a subset of rows, as once, few, many or a class of expanded clone.

v_gene: TRBV28; d_gene: -; abundance: -; j_gene: TRBJ2-2; CDR3nt: TGTGCCAGCAGCCAATTGAGACAGGGACTCACCGGGGAGCTGTTTTTT; CDR3aa: CASSQLRQGLTGELFF
v_gene: TRBV7-2; d_gene: TRBD2; abundance: -; j_gene: TRBJ2-3; CDR3nt: TGTGCCAGCAGCTTTAGAGCGGGGGCTAGCACAGATACGCAGTATTTT; CDR3aa: CASSFRAGASTDTQYF
v_gene: TRBV5-1; d_gene: TRBD1; abundance: -; j_gene: TRBJ2-4; CDR3nt: TGCGCCAGCAGCTTGTATAATTCGGGACAGGGGATCCTAGCCAAAAACATTCAGTACTTC; CDR3aa: CASSLYNSGQGILAKNIQYF
v_gene: TRBV5-1; d_gene: TRBD2; abundance: -; j_gene: TRBJ2-3; CDR3nt: TGCGCCAGCAGCTTGGTTAAGGTAGCGGGTGGGACAGATACGCAGTATTTT; CDR3aa: CASSLVKVAGGTDTQYF
v_gene: TRBV10-3; d_gene: -; abundance: -; j_gene: TRBJ1-1; CDR3nt: TGTGCCATCAGCGACATTGGGGGGGCCACTGAAGCTTTCTTT; CDR3aa: CAISDIGGATEAFF
v_gene: TRBV2; d_gene: -; abundance: -; j_gene: TRBJ2-7; CDR3nt: TGTGCCAGCAGTGTAAACTCCTACGAGCAGTACTTC; CDR3aa: CASSVNSYEQYF
v_gene: TRBV27; d_gene: TRBD1; abundance: -; j_gene: TRBJ2-5; CDR3nt: TGTGCCAGCAGTGCTCGGACAGGGAAGGGGACCCAGTACTTC; CDR3aa: CASSARTGKGTQYF
v_gene: TRBV29-1; d_gene: -; abundance: -; j_gene: TRBJ2-2; CDR3nt: TGCAGCGTTGTGCTGGCAGGGGATCAACGGAACACCGGGGAGCTGTTTTTT; CDR3aa: CSVVLAGDQRNTGELFF
v_gene: TRBV14; d_gene: -; abundance: -; j_gene: TRBJ2-1; CDR3nt: TGTGCCAGCAGCCCCCGCTGGGCGACAGTGCATGAGCAGTTCTTC; CDR3aa: CASSPRWATVHEQFF
v_gene: TRBV7-3; d_gene: -; abundance: -; j_gene: TRBJ2-6; CDR3nt: TGTGCCAGCAGCCCCGGAGGGTCTGGGGCCAACGTCCTGACTTTC; CDR3aa: CASSPGGSGANVLTF
v_gene: TRBV7-8; d_gene: -; abundance: once; j_gene: TRBJ2-4; CDR3nt: TGTGCCAGCAGCTTAGGGCAGGGGATAGCCAAAAACATTCAGTACTTC; CDR3aa: CASSLGQGIAKNIQYF
v_gene: TRBV4-1; d_gene: TRBD1; abundance: -; j_gene: TRBJ1-2; CDR3nt: TGCGCCAGCAGCCAAGATTCGGGGACAGGGTTTGGCTACACCTTC; CDR3aa: CASSQDSGTGFGYTF
v_gene: TRBV3-1/TRBV3-2; d_gene: -; abundance: -; j_gene: TRBJ2-5; CDR3nt: TGTGCCAGCAGCCAAGTACGTGGAGGGGCAGAGACCCAGTACTTC; CDR3aa: CASSQVRGGAETQYF
v_gene: TRBV11-2; d_gene: -; abundance: -; j_gene: TRBJ2-3; CDR3nt: TGTGCCAGCAGCCCCCGGGGTAGCGGCTCCTACACAGATACGCAGTATTTT; CDR3aa: CASSPRGSGSYTDTQYF
v_gene: TRBV4-2; d_gene: -; abundance: few; j_gene: TRBJ1-4; CDR3nt: TGTGCCAGCAGCCAAGTCCGTCCGGGTGAAAAACTGTTTTTT; CDR3aa: CASSQVRPGEKLFF
v_gene: TRBV4-1; d_gene: TRBD2; abundance: -; j_gene: TRBJ2-1; CDR3nt: TGCGCCAGCAGCCAAGAAGGAACTAGCGGGGGGGTCTCCTACAATGAGCAGTTCTTC; CDR3aa: CASSQEGTSGGVSYNEQFF
v_gene: TRBV3-1/TRBV3-2; d_gene: TRBD1; abundance: -; j_gene: TRBJ1-5; CDR3nt: TGTGCCAGCAGCCAAGGCGGGGCGAAATCGGGACAGTTGTTCGGCGGGCTCCATCAGCCCCAGCATTTT; CDR3aa: CASSQGGAKSGQLFGGLHQPQHF
v_gene: TRBV4-2; d_gene: TRBD2; abundance: -; j_gene: TRBJ2-1; CDR3nt: TGTGCCAGCAGCCAAGAGCGGGCTAGCGGCGCTTACAATGAGCAGTTCTTC; CDR3aa: CASSQERASGAYNEQFF
v_gene: TRBV4-2; d_gene: -; abundance: -; j_gene: TRBJ2-3; CDR3nt: TGTGCCAGCAGCCAAGGGACGATAGCGACAGATACGCAGTATTTT; CDR3aa: CASSQGTIATDTQYF
v_gene: TRBV6-5; d_gene: TRBD1; abundance: -; j_gene: TRBJ1-5; CDR3nt: TGTGCCAGCAGTTATACACAGGGGAGCAATCAGCCCCAGCATTTT; CDR3aa: CASSYTQGSNQPQHF